One sample yielded the 32 T cell receptor beta chains listed below, sequenced in a study of T cell changes during pregnancy in multiple sclerosis. The assay was immunoSEQ multiplex PCR, and TCRdb's table has in-frame clones only and misses some. Of around 47,000 clones detected, 90% to 97% appear once; the ten largest clones hold about 0.9%. Source: peripheral blood, taken in the second trimester of pregnancy. These receptors all come from a female donor with multiple sclerosis, enrolled in a pregnancy study.

The rearrangement links TRBV28 to TRBJ2-5, with unresolved D. The DNA end lines up better with TRBJ2-7; the J call may be wrong. Per germline, CDR1 MDHEN and CDR2 SYDVKM. This CDR3 contains 17 residues. CDR3 residues: CASRTPRLLRSSYEQYF. The CDR3 bases are TGTGCCAGCAGAACCCCTCGGCTACTTAGGAGCTCCTACGAGCAGTACTTC.

This chain joins TRBV27 and TRBJ2-7; D perhaps matches TRBD2 (6 bases). V was pared by 4 bases and J by 5 bases, with 9 bases between. CDR3 length: 12 amino acids. The germline gives CDR1 MNHEY, CDR2 SMNVEV (reference sequence). CDR3 in amino acids: CASSSGRNEQYF. In nucleotides, the CDR3 is TGTGCCAGCAGTTCGGGGAGGAACGAGCAGTACTTC.

V is TRBV19 and J is TRBJ1-2; 9 bases map to TRBD1. There are 14 residues in the CDR3. Germline CDR1 and CDR2: LNHDA and SQIVND (reference sequence). The V gene end was trimmed by 6 bases and the J gene end by 4 bases; junction bases not matched to a gene: 6. In DNA form, the CDR3 reads TGTGCCAGTAGGGTCGGGACAGGGCTCTATGGCTACACCTTC. It yields the protein CASRVGTGLYGYTF. The complete variable domain, with remaining parts taken from reference TRBV19 and TRBJ1-2, reads DGGITQSPKYLFRKEGQNVTLSCEQNLNHDAMYWYRQDPGQGLRLIYYSQIVNDFQKGDIAEGYSVSREKKESFPLTVTSAQKNPTAFYLCASRVGTGLYGYTFGSGTRLTVV.

This chain connects TRBV2 to TRBJ2-7; 7 bases agree with TRBD2. The CDR3 extends over 15 amino acids. Germline V gene sequence: CDR1 SNHLY, CDR2 FYNNEI. With 6 bases clipped from V and 3 bases from J, the junction kept 11 bases outside the gene matches. In DNA, the CDR3 is TGTGCCAGCAGCGACTCGGGGGAGGGAAACTACGAGCAGTACTTC. This translates into CASSDSGEGNYEQYF.

This clone showed up just once. This rearrangement joins TRBV10-1 to TRBJ1-3, with D perhaps TRBD1 (6 bases). Germline values: CDR1 WNHNN, CDR2 SYGVQD (reference sequence). V lost 3 bases and J lost 1, with 13 bases in between. The CDR3 is 16 amino acids. In nucleotides, the CDR3 is TGCGCCAGCAGTGATCAGGGGAAATCGTCTGGAAACACCATATATTTT. Translation: CASSDQGKSSGNTIYF.

This CDR3 is CATSRDRGTEAFF. CDR3 nucleotides: TGTGCCACCAGCAGAGATCGGGGCACTGAAGCTTTCTTT. The chain is built from TRBV15 and TRBJ1-1; D is unclear. Trimming shortened V by 0 bases and J by 4 bases, and 6 bases separated the two germline ends. The CDR3 contains 13 residues. Germline CDR1 LNHNV, CDR2 YYDKDF (reference sequence).

The chain joins TRBV7-2 to TRBJ1-5, with 8 bases lining up with TRBD1. CDR1 SGHTA and CDR2 FQGNSA come from the germline V gene. The CDR3 is 17 residues long. V dropped 1 base and J dropped 1; count of bases not matched to a gene: 6. In DNA form, the CDR3 reads TGTGCCAGCAGCTTAGGAGACAGGGGAGCGAGCAATCAGCCCCAGCATTTT. This encodes CASSLGDRGASNQPQHF.

The chain links TRBV7-9 to TRBJ2-1, with unresolved D. The CDR3 consists of 16 residues. CDR1 and CDR2 from the germline V gene are SEHNR and FQNEAQ (reference sequence). Trimming pared 3 bases from V and 0 bases from J, leaving 12 bases between. This CDR3 reads CASSFPPAGSYNEQFF. As DNA, the CDR3 is TGTGCCAGCAGCTTTCCCCCGGCAGGCTCCTACAATGAGCAGTTCTTC. Full variable domain (outside the CDR3, taken from reference TRBV7-9 and TRBJ2-1): DTGVSQNPRHKITKRGQNVTFRCDPISEHNRLYWYRQTLGQGPEFLTYFQNEAQLEKSRLLSDRFSAERPKGSFSTLEIQRTEQGDSAMYLCASSFPPAGSYNEQFFGPGTRLTVL.

This chain joins TRBV7-9 and TRBJ1-5, with D perhaps matching TRBD1 (5 bases). This CDR3 is 12 amino acids long. Germline V CDR1 and CDR2: SEHNR, FQNEAQ (reference sequence). V was trimmed by 5 bases and J by 9 bases, leaving 11 bases between them. Written as DNA, the CDR3 is TGTGCCAGCAGCCAATCGGGGGGGCCCCAGCATTTT. Its translation: CASSQSGGPQHF.

This chain connects TRBV7-9 to TRBJ1-5; D perhaps matches TRBD1 (6 bases). Germline CDR1 and CDR2: SEHNR and FQNEAQ (reference sequence). V gave up 5 bases and J gave up 5 bases, with 10 bases separating them. This CDR3 has 13 amino acids. The CDR3 sequence is CASSTQGDQPQHF. The CDR3 nucleotides read TGTGCCAGCAGCACACAGGGAGATCAGCCCCAGCATTTT.

The V and J genes are TRBV5-5 and TRBJ1-1, with a weak D call TRBD1 (5 bases). V was clipped by 2 bases and J by 8 bases, with 13 bases between them. CDR1 and CDR2 from the germline V gene are SGHKS and YYEKEE (reference sequence). This CDR3 spans 13 amino acids. In DNA, the CDR3 is TGTGCCAGCAGCTTTGGAGGGGTTTCAGAAGCTTTCTTT. Protein product: CASSFGGVSEAFF.

CDR3 in amino acids: CASRLSGGLETQYF. The CDR3 nucleotides are TGTGCCTCGAGGCTTAGCGGGGGTTTAGAGACCCAGTACTTC. The chain links TRBV10-3 to TRBJ2-5, with TRBD2 identical over 9 bases. CDR1 and CDR2 from the germline V gene are ENHRY and SYGVKD. The CDR3 sequence is 14 residues long. The V gene end was trimmed by 11 bases and the J gene end by 4 bases; junction bases not matched to a gene: 11.

This chain joins TRBV7-2 and TRBJ1-1; no clear D. V was clipped by 3 bases and J by 8 bases, with 22 bases between them. The CDR3 contains 16 residues. Germline CDR1 reads SGHTA; CDR2 reads FQGNSA. The DNA of the CDR3 is TGTGCCAGCAGCTTGAGATCGGAGTACGGTCTAGCCGAAGCTTTCTTT. This codes for CASSLRSEYGLAEAFF.

This clone has a single count. This chain joins TRBV19 and TRBJ1-6, with 7 bases that match TRBD1. Germline V gene data show CDR1 as LNHDA and CDR2 as SQIVND (reference sequence). V shed 8 bases, J shed 4 bases, and the junction held 5 bases outside the gene matches. The CDR3 has 14 amino acids. CDR3 nucleotides: TGTGCCAGTCGGGACAGAGGATATAATTCACCCCTCCACTTT. Its protein is CASRDRGYNSPLHF.

The chain has TRBV7-9 and TRBJ2-7; D is possibly TRBD1 (5 bases). The CDR3 runs to 12 residues. CDR1 and CDR2 from the germline V gene are SEHNR and FQNEAQ (reference sequence). V gave up 4 bases and J gave up 7 bases, with 11 bases separating them. CDR3 sequence: CASSWIKGEQYF. CDR3 DNA: TGTGCCAGCAGCTGGATAAAGGGGGAGCAGTACTTC.

V usage is TRBV10-3 and J usage is TRBJ2-3; 8 bases fit TRBD1. This CDR3 comprises 13 residues. Germline CDR1 reads ENHRY; CDR2 reads SYGVKD. V shed 5 bases and J 2 bases; nucleotides not matched to a gene: 0. CDR3: CAISQGATDTQYF. The CDR3 DNA sequence: TGTGCCATCAGTCAGGGGGCCACAGATACGCAGTATTTT.

V and J are TRBV28 and TRBJ2-7; 14 positions match TRBD2. Germline values: CDR1 MDHEN, CDR2 SYDVKM. Trimming removed 0 bases from V and 6 bases from J; junction bases left unmatched: 7. This CDR3 is 17 amino acids long. The CDR3: CASSLWTGLAGVGEQYF. CDR3 DNA: TGTGCCAGCAGTTTATGGACGGGACTAGCGGGAGTTGGCGAGCAGTACTTC. Looking up the rest from reference TRBV28 and TRBJ2-7 gives the full variable domain: DVKVTQSSRYLVKRTGEKVFLECVQDMDHENMFWYRQDPGLGLRLIYFSYDVKMKEKGDIPEGYSVSREKKERFSLILESASTNQTSMYLCASSLWTGLAGVGEQYFGPGTRLTVT.

The chain has TRBV10-2 and TRBJ1-5; TRBD1 might be the D (5 bases). Germline assignment: CDR1 WSHSY and CDR2 SAAADI. This CDR3 contains 12 residues. Trimming left V 6 bases short and J 6 bases short, with 9 bases between. The CDR3 is CASSQGSQPQHF. The DNA of the CDR3 is TGCGCCAGCAGCCAGGGTAGTCAGCCCCAGCATTTT.

V and J are TRBV19 and TRBJ2-1, with D hard to call. Trimming stripped 1 base from V and 7 bases from J, with 17 bases between. The V gene's germline CDR1 is LNHDA and CDR2 SQIVND (reference sequence). The CDR3 contains 16 residues. CDR3 residues: CASSIVSLTRGNEQFF. CDR3 nucleotide sequence: TGTGCCAGTAGTATAGTGAGCCTTACCCGAGGAAATGAGCAGTTCTTC.

This clone was picked up one time. V and J are TRBV7-9 and TRBJ2-1, with TRBD2 matching over 8 bases. After removal of 4 bases from V and 7 bases from J, the junction contained 3 bases not matched to a gene. The CDR3 runs 13 residues. From germline, CDR1 is SEHNR and CDR2 FQNEAQ (reference sequence). The chain's CDR3 is CASSWASGNEQFF. The CDR3 bases are TGTGCCAGCAGCTGGGCTAGCGGGAATGAGCAGTTCTTC.

The chain uses TRBV6-1 and TRBJ1-1, with D uncertain. V gave up 3 bases and J gave up 3 bases, with 14 bases separating them. The CDR3 has 15 residues. CDR1 MNHNS and CDR2 SASEGT come from the germline V gene. The CDR3, as DNA: TGTGCCAGCAGTGACCGCGGGGTTAAGGACACTGAAGCTTTCTTT. Protein product: CASSDRGVKDTEAFF.

The chain links TRBV5-1 to TRBJ1-2, with TRBD1 matching 11 bases. Germline loops: CDR1 SGHRS, CDR2 YFSETQ. This CDR3 spans 15 amino acids. Trimming took 0 bases from V and 7 from J; bases not matched to a gene: 5. The CDR3 coding sequence is TGCGCCAGCAGCTTGGAAGGACAGGGGGCCAGTGGCTACACCTTC. Translating it yields CASSLEGQGASGYTF. Variable domain in full (rest from reference TRBV5-1 and TRBJ1-2): KAGVTQTPRYLIKTRGQQVTLSCSPISGHRSVSWYQQTPGQGLQFLFEYFSETQRNKGNFPGRFSGRQFSNSRSEMNVSTLELGDSALYLCASSLEGQGASGYTFGSGTRLTVV.

This rearrangement joins TRBV9 to TRBJ1-3; 7 nucleotides agree with TRBD1. The CDR3 contains 16 residues. Germline assignment: CDR1 SGDLS and CDR2 YYNGEE. J was trimmed by 3 bases and V by 3 bases; bases with no gene match: 9. The CDR3 spells CASSASPGQIGNTIYF. In nucleotides, the CDR3 is TGTGCCAGCAGCGCATCCCCGGGACAGATTGGAAACACCATATATTTT.

V gene TRBV18 combines with J gene TRBJ2-7; TRBD2 aligns across 16 bases. V dropped 6 bases and J dropped 2; count of bases not matched to a gene: 7. CDR3 length equals 17 residues. The V gene's germline CDR1 is KGHSH and CDR2 LQKENI. CDR3 sequence (DNA): TGTGCCAGCTCTCCGGGACTAGCGGGGGGGAGAGCCTACGAGCAGTACTTC. It is translated as CASSPGLAGGRAYEQYF.

This chain joins TRBV27 and TRBJ2-7, with D tentatively TRBD2 (6 bases). This CDR3 region has 15 residues. The germline CDR1 and CDR2 sequences are MNHEY and SMNVEV (reference sequence). V lost 1 base to trimming and J lost 3 bases, with 13 bases between them. The CDR3 here is CASSLYHGLSYEQYF. CDR3 nucleotides: TGTGCCAGCAGTTTATACCACGGACTAAGCTACGAGCAGTACTTC.

The chain is built from TRBV28 and TRBJ2-1; possible D gene TRBD2, 7 bases. CDR3 size: 16 residues. Per germline, CDR1 MDHEN and CDR2 SYDVKM. The V end lost 7 bases, the J end lost 0 bases, and 16 bases lay between the germline ends. The CDR3 region is CASTVGGASSYNEQFF. CDR3 nucleotides: TGTGCCAGCACGGTGGGGGGGGCTAGCTCCTACAATGAGCAGTTCTTC.

This clone came up once. The chain links TRBV5-1 to TRBJ2-1; 12 bases agree with TRBD2. CDR1 is SGHRS and CDR2 is YFSETQ in the germline V gene. This CDR3 has 16 amino acids. V lost 4 bases to trimming and J lost 1 base; unmatched junction nucleotides: 3. The CDR3 DNA follows: TGCGCCAGCAGCACTAGCGGGGGGTCTTCCTACAATGAGCAGTTCTTC. Its translation is CASSTSGGSSYNEQFF.

The rearrangement links TRBV19 to TRBJ1-1, with 7 bases identical to TRBD1. The CDR3 runs to 15 residues. The V gene end was trimmed by 5 bases and the J gene end by 2 bases; junction bases not matched to a gene: 8. Germline CDR1 reads LNHDA; CDR2 reads SQIVND (reference sequence). The CDR3 DNA reads TGTGCCAGTAGTCTCAGGGGGGTAGTTAACACTGAAGCTTTCTTT. Residues: CASSLRGVVNTEAFF.

The V gene is TRBV28, the J gene TRBJ1-1; D unresolved. V was shortened by 2 bases and J by 2 bases, with 15 bases between the two germline ends. The CDR3 loop spans 16 amino acids. Germline lookup yields CDR1 MDHEN and CDR2 SYDVKM. The CDR3 DNA reads as TGTGCCAGCAGTTTAGGACTAGGGATGGGCAACACTGAAGCTTTCTTT. Translated, it gives CASSLGLGMGNTEAFF.

This rearrangement joins TRBV5-4 to TRBJ2-7; 10 bases fit TRBD1. From germline, CDR1 is SGHNT and CDR2 YYREEE (reference sequence). V lost 3 bases to trimming and J lost 6 bases; unmatched junction nucleotides: 9. This CDR3 has 15 residues. CDR3 bases: TGTGCCAGCAGCTCCAGGCCCGGACAGGGGGGCGAGCAGTACTTC. This sequence encodes CASSSRPGQGGEQYF.

The chain recombines TRBV19 with TRBJ2-7, with D tentatively TRBD2 (6 bases). Germline lookup yields CDR1 LNHDA and CDR2 SQIVND (reference sequence). Trimming cost V 4 bases and J 2 bases, with 9 bases left between them. The CDR3 extends over 13 amino acids. CDR3 in DNA: TGTGCCAGTAGTAGGCGGGGCACCTACGAGCAGTACTTC. It encodes CASSRRGTYEQYF.

The chain uses TRBV5-1 and TRBJ1-5; no definite D call. The germline V and J ends were trimmed by 0 bases and 7 bases, with 11 bases remaining between them. This CDR3 is 14 amino acids long. The germline V gene encodes CDR1 SGHRS and CDR2 YFSETQ. CDR3 amino acids: CASSLGGGQQPQHF. In DNA, the CDR3 is TGCGCCAGCAGCTTGGGTGGCGGCCAGCAGCCCCAGCATTTT.